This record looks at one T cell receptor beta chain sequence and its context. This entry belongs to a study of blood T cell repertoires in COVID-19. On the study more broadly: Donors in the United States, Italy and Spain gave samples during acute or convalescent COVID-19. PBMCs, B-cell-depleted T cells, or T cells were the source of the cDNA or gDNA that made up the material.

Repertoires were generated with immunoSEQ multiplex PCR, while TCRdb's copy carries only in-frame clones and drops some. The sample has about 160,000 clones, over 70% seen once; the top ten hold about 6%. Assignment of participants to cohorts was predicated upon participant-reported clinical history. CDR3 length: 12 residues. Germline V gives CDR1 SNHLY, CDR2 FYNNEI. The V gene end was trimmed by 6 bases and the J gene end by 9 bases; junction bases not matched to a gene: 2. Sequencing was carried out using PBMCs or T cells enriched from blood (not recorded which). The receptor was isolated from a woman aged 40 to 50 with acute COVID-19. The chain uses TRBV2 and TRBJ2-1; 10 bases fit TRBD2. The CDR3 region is CASRGLALEQFF. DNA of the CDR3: TGTGCCAGCAGGGGACTAGCGCTTGAGCAGTTCTTC.